One and the same sample provided the 32 T cell receptor beta chains below, sequenced in a study of shared clonotypes between healthy human individuals (dated by TCRdb to about 2020). Library construction relied on the immunoSEQ multiplex PCR assay. TCRdb holds this immuneACCESS table with in-frame rearrangements only. Some clones are missing; in checked studies, unresolved V genes explain under half, and the rest has no known cause. The sample data list 950,000 to 1,100,000 clones, and more than 60% of these were observed just once. The ten top clones hold around 1.4% of the sample. Sequencing was done on a sample of memory CD4+ T cells sorted from blood. In light of the paper, this sample's cell subset or site label describes: CD45RA-negative fraction. The receptors derive from a man aged 18-30 years in good health.

The chain combines TRBV27 with TRBJ1-4; D not certain. This CDR3 comprises 14 residues. Trimming left V 0 bases short and J 4 bases short, with 6 bases between. From germline, CDR1 is MNHEY and CDR2 SMNVEV (reference sequence). In DNA, the CDR3 is TGTGCCAGCAGTTTATCAGGGTTTAATGAAAAACTGTTTTTT. Residues: CASSLSGFNEKLFF.

The chain combines TRBV7-9 with TRBJ2-5, with D maybe TRBD1 (6 bases). The CDR3 consists of 14 residues. The germline V gene encodes CDR1 SEHNR and CDR2 FQNEAQ (reference sequence). Trimming removed 5 bases from V and 4 bases from J, with 14 bases in between. CDR3 sequence (DNA): TGTGCCAGCAGCGATTCTGGGGGCGGAGAGACCCAGTACTTC. This translates into CASSDSGGGETQYF.

The chain links TRBV27 to TRBJ1-6; the D is unclear. V lost 3 bases and J 10 bases, leaving 10 bases between the germline ends. Looked up from germline, CDR1 is MNHEY and CDR2 is SMNVEV (reference sequence). The CDR3 runs to 13 residues. CDR3 sequence: CASSLMANSPLHF. DNA of the CDR3: TGTGCCAGCAGTTTGATGGCAAACTCACCCCTCCACTTT.

This clone appeared once. The rearrangement joins TRBV5-4 to TRBJ2-5; D perhaps matches TRBD2 (6 bases). The CDR3 has 13 residues. Germline CDR1 SGHNT, CDR2 YYREEE (reference sequence). Trimming shortened V by 1 base and J by 5 bases, and 9 bases separated the two germline ends. In nucleotides, the CDR3 is TGTGCCAGCAGCTTGAGCCTAGCGGAGACCCAGTACTTC. It specifies CASSLSLAETQYF.

The rearrangement uses TRBV7-9 and TRBJ2-1; TRBD2 matches at 7 bases. Germline assignment: CDR1 SEHNR and CDR2 FQNEAQ (reference sequence). V trimming: 5 bases; J trimming: 6 bases; junction bases outside the gene matches: 7. CDR3 length: 14 residues. This CDR3 is CASSPGGTINEQFF. The CDR3 DNA reads TGTGCCAGCAGCCCAGGAGGGACTATCAATGAGCAGTTCTTC.

This clone was counted a few times. The gene calls are TRBV7-2 and TRBJ2-7; D might be TRBD2 (5 bases). CDR1 SGHTA and CDR2 FQGNSA come from the germline V gene. This CDR3 is 12 amino acids long. V was clipped by 9 bases and J by 6 bases, with 15 bases between them. The CDR3 here is CASCPPGVEQYF. The CDR3 DNA sequence: TGTGCCAGTTGTCCGCCCGGGGTCGAGCAGTACTTC.

The table lists this clone with a few counts. The chain is built from TRBV29-1 and TRBJ2-5; D is perhaps TRBD1 (6 bases). The CDR3 sequence is 12 residues long. V dropped 3 bases and J dropped 5 bases, with 10 bases sitting between them. CDR1 is SQVTM and CDR2 is ANQGSEA in the germline V gene. The CDR3 DNA is TGCAGCGTTGATGCAGGGGAGGAGACCCAGTACTTC. Translating it yields CSVDAGEETQYF.

The J gene is TRBJ2-1, the V gene TRBV9; 8 bases map to TRBD2. There are 16 residues in the CDR3. Germline V lookup: CDR1 SGDLS, CDR2 YYNGEE. The V gene end was trimmed by 0 bases and the J gene end by 7 bases; junction bases not matched to a gene: 9. DNA for the CDR3: TGTGCCAGCAGCGTAGCGGGAGGGCCCTCGGGGAATGAGCAGTTCTTC. Residues: CASSVAGGPSGNEQFF.

V usage is TRBV10-3 and J usage is TRBJ2-3, with 10 positions matching TRBD2. Looked up from germline, CDR1 is ENHRY and CDR2 is SYGVKD. Trimming cost V 2 bases and J 2 bases; bases outside gene matches: 10. CDR3 length equals 18 residues. CDR3 nucleotides: TGTGCCATCAGTGAGGAACCGGGACTAGCGATAAACACAGATACGCAGTATTTT. The encoded protein is CAISEEPGLAINTDTQYF.

V usage is TRBV4-1 and J usage is TRBJ2-5; no firm D call. Germline CDR1 MGHRA, CDR2 YSYEKL. The CDR3 has 14 amino acids. Trimming stripped 1 base from V and 2 bases from J, with 8 bases between. CDR3 amino acids: CASSQGKWQETQYF. The DNA of the CDR3 is TGCGCCAGCAGCCAAGGGAAATGGCAAGAGACCCAGTACTTC.

CDR3 region: CASSPGQGSEKLFF. In DNA form, the CDR3 reads TGCGCCAGCAGCCCGGGACAGGGTAGTGAAAAACTGTTTTTT. The chain recombines TRBV5-1 with TRBJ1-4, with TRBD1 identical over 9 bases. CDR3 length: 14 amino acids. The germline CDR1 and CDR2 sequences are SGHRS and YFSETQ. V shed 4 bases and J 7 bases; nucleotides not matched to a gene: 5.

The rearrangement joins TRBV5-1 to TRBJ2-7, with unresolved D. Trimming removed 4 bases at V and 7 bases at J, with 6 bases between. CDR3 length: 10 residues. CDR1 is SGHRS, CDR2 YFSETQ, per germline. The CDR3, as DNA: TGCGCCAGCAGCGGAAAGGAGCAGTACTTC. Its translation is CASSGKEQYF.

With respect to this clone: A read error is possible here, since a much larger clone lies one base away. The CDR3 reads CASSLGTSGYEQYF. The CDR3 nucleotides are TGTGCCAGCAGCCTCGGGACTAGCGGCTACGAGCAGTACTTC. The genes are TRBV6-1 and TRBJ2-7; TRBD2 matches at 11 bases. Germline V gives CDR1 MNHNS, CDR2 SASEGT. Trimming took 6 bases from V and 3 from J; bases not matched to a gene: 4. The CDR3 sequence is 14 residues long.

This chain joins TRBV7-9 and TRBJ1-1; 8 bases fit TRBD1. The CDR3 loop spans 13 amino acids. Per the germline V gene, CDR1 is SEHNR and CDR2 is FQNEAQ (reference sequence). V lost 5 bases to trimming and J lost 7 bases; unmatched junction nucleotides: 6. The DNA of the CDR3 is TGTGCCAGCAGCCGGGACAGGCAGGATGAAGCTTTCTTT. This gives the protein CASSRDRQDEAFF.

The rearrangement joins TRBV5-1 to TRBJ2-5, with 11 bases aligning to TRBD1. After removal of 7 bases from V and 5 bases from J, the junction contained 10 bases not matched to a gene. The CDR3 spans 15 residues. Per germline, CDR1 SGHRS and CDR2 YFSETQ. In nucleotides, the CDR3 is TGCGCCAGCCGGACAGGGGGCCGCATAGAGGAGACCCAGTACTTC. Translating gives CASRTGGRIEETQYF.

J is TRBJ1-3 and V is TRBV9; the D gene is possibly TRBD1 (5 bases). From germline, CDR1 is SGDLS and CDR2 YYNGEE. CDR3 length: 15 residues. The V end lost 0 bases, the J end lost 4 bases, and 11 bases lay between the germline ends. As DNA, the CDR3 is TGTGCCAGCAGCGTAGGCAGGGCGACGGGAAACACCATATATTTT. Its protein is CASSVGRATGNTIYF.

The chain couples TRBV28 to TRBJ2-3, with unresolved D. Germline V gene sequence: CDR1 MDHEN, CDR2 SYDVKM. V lost 2 bases, J lost 5 bases, and 5 bases lay in between. The CDR3 consists of 12 residues. The CDR3 reads CASSLGKDTQYF. DNA for the CDR3: TGTGCCAGCAGTTTAGGGAAAGATACGCAGTATTTT.

This clone appeared a few times. J is TRBJ2-3 and V is TRBV18, with no clear D. V was clipped by 5 bases and J by 5 bases, with 11 bases between them. The CDR3 totals 13 residues. Germline V CDR1 and CDR2: KGHSH, LQKENI. CDR3 amino acids: CASSVNHEDTQYF. Here the CDR3 DNA reads TGTGCCAGCTCAGTAAACCATGAAGATACGCAGTATTTT.

The chain links TRBV10-3 to TRBJ2-5, with 12 bases matching TRBD2. Losses at the gene ends were 6 bases for V and 4 bases for J; bases not matched to a gene: 6. CDR1 and CDR2 (germline): ENHRY, SYGVKD. The CDR3 extends over 15 amino acids. The CDR3 loop is CAIRPSGGAAETQYF. CDR3 DNA sequence: TGTGCCATCAGACCTAGCGGGGGGGCTGCAGAGACCCAGTACTTC.

The chain is built from TRBV4-3 and TRBJ2-1; D not certain. Trimming left V 4 bases short and J 1 base short, with 11 bases between. CDR1 and CDR2 from the germline V gene are LGHNA and YSLEER. The CDR3 covers 15 residues. CDR3 sequence reads: CASSLRPVSYNEQFF. The CDR3 region has the DNA TGCGCCAGCAGCCTTCGTCCGGTGTCCTACAATGAGCAGTTCTTC.

The V call is TRBV2, the J call TRBJ2-5; 9 bases align to TRBD2. V lost 3 bases and J lost 5; bases outside the gene matches: 7. The CDR3 loop spans 15 amino acids. Germline CDR1 SNHLY, CDR2 FYNNEI. DNA of the CDR3: TGTGCCAGCAGTGATGAGGCGGGAGGGGGTGAGACCCAGTACTTC. Its translation: CASSDEAGGGETQYF.

This rearrangement joins TRBV27 to TRBJ1-3; D gene unclear. From germline, CDR1 is MNHEY and CDR2 SMNVEV (reference sequence). Trimming removed 0 bases at V and 2 bases at J, with 20 bases between. The CDR3 totals 19 residues. CDR3 DNA sequence: TGTGCCAGCAGTTTATCCCGATCCGGGCCCCAGGTTCCTGGAAACACCATATATTTT. Its protein is CASSLSRSGPQVPGNTIYF.

The chain links TRBV27 to TRBJ1-1; tentative D call: TRBD1 (5 bases). V shed 8 bases and J shed 1 base, with 17 bases lying between them. CDR3 length: 15 amino acids. CDR1 MNHEY and CDR2 SMNVEV come from the germline V gene (reference sequence). CDR3 in amino acids: CASRDGGPANTEAFF. DNA for the CDR3: TGTGCCAGCCGCGACGGGGGTCCTGCGAACACTGAAGCTTTCTTT.

This clone was picked up a small number of times. This chain connects TRBV7-3 to TRBJ2-1; 15 positions match TRBD2. The CDR3 is 19 residues long. V lost 4 bases to trimming and J lost 0 bases; unmatched junction nucleotides: 7. Germline CDR1 SGHTA, CDR2 FQGTGA. The CDR3, as DNA: TGTGCCAGCAGCTGGGGACTAGCGGGGGGTCTTAGCTCCTACAATGAGCAGTTCTTC. As protein: CASSWGLAGGLSSYNEQFF.

This clone has only one observation. The chain has TRBV13 and TRBJ2-7; 8 positions match TRBD2. CDR1 PRHDT and CDR2 FYEKMQ come from the germline V gene (reference sequence). The V gene end was trimmed by 5 bases and the J gene end by 4 bases; junction bases not matched to a gene: 10. This CDR3 is 15 amino acids long. For the CDR3, the DNA is TGTGCCAGCAGCCCGGAGGCCGGGACTAGATACGAGCAGTACTTC. Amino acids: CASSPEAGTRYEQYF.

The genes are TRBV30 and TRBJ2-5; unclear D gene. CDR1 GTSNPN and CDR2 SVGIG come from the germline V gene (reference sequence). Trimming pared 1 base from V and 5 bases from J, leaving 5 bases between. CDR3 size: 11 residues. CDR3 DNA: TGTGCCTGGAGTGGTCCGGAGACCCAGTACTTC. This gives the protein CAWSGPETQYF.

In the case of this clone: The germline gene is not matched at one end of the junction; a read error may be the cause. The chain employs TRBV5-3 and TRBJ1-2, with unresolved D. TRBV5-3 is marked as an open reading frame, function uncertain. The CDR3 is 13 amino acids. The CDR3 sequence: CASSLVTAYGYTF. CDR3 nucleotides: TGTGCCAGCAGCTTGGTTACAGCATATGGCTACACCTTC.

V is TRBV5-1 and J is TRBJ2-7; D assignment may be TRBD1 or TRBD2 (5 bases each). CDR3 length equals 14 residues. CDR1 and CDR2 from the germline V gene are SGHRS and YFSETQ. V dropped 4 bases and J dropped 3 bases, with 14 bases sitting between them. CDR3 amino acids: CASSERGADYEQYF. The DNA of the CDR3 is TGCGCCAGCAGCGAACGGGGCGCGGACTACGAGCAGTACTTC.

The chain uses TRBV19 and TRBJ2-1; 8 nucleotides agree with TRBD1. Germline CDR1 reads LNHDA; CDR2 reads SQIVND (reference sequence). This CDR3 has 18 residues. J lost 0 bases, V lost 4 bases, and 11 bases had no gene match. The CDR3 coding sequence is TGTGCCAGTAGTAAGACTCACGCGGGACAGGACTCCTACAATGAGCAGTTCTTC. Its translation is CASSKTHAGQDSYNEQFF.

In its sample, this clone was seen once. The chain has TRBV7-3 and TRBJ2-2; D perhaps matches TRBD1 (6 bases). Trimming pared 0 bases from V and 0 bases from J, leaving 11 bases between. The CDR3 covers 17 residues. Germline-derived CDR1 and CDR2 are SGHTA and FQGTGA. Here the CDR3 reads CASSLTHGQSNTGELFF. The CDR3 nucleotides are TGTGCCAGCAGCTTAACTCACGGACAGTCGAACACCGGGGAGCTGTTTTTT.

The rearrangement uses TRBV7-3 and TRBJ2-5, with 7 positions matching TRBD2. Germline CDR1 is SGHTA and CDR2 is FQGTGA. The CDR3 extends over 17 amino acids. V lost 0 bases, J lost 1 base, and 8 bases stayed unmatched. CDR3: CASSLTGGTRSQETQYF. DNA of the CDR3: TGTGCCAGCAGCTTAACGGGGGGGACGAGGAGCCAAGAGACCCAGTACTTC.

This clone appeared many times. This chain joins TRBV19 and TRBJ2-1, with TRBD2 matching 8 bases. The germline gives CDR1 LNHDA, CDR2 SQIVND (reference sequence). CDR3 length: 16 residues. J gave up 7 bases and V 3 bases, and 11 bases lay outside the gene matches. DNA of the CDR3: TGTGCCAGTAGTATTTATATGCGCGGGGGGTTAAATGAGCAGTTCTTC. This sequence encodes CASSIYMRGGLNEQFF.